Listed below are T cell receptor beta chains from one sample, sequenced in a study of immune evolution from preneoplasia to lung adenocarcinoma. Sequenced by immunoSEQ multiplex PCR; TCRdb stores in-frame clones only, minus some. Of approximately 9,100 clones in the sample, 70% to 90% were seen once. The specimen sequenced was FFPE minimally invasive lung adenocarcinoma tissue. The receptor set was obtained from a person aged 65 to 85 with lung adenocarcinoma. Both conserved end residues are part of each CDR3. A D gene is named only where the DNA matches it firmly.

d_call v_call cdr3_aa
TRBD2 TRBV5-4 CASSLAMVAGQETQYF
- TRBV6-5 CASSYSRGRAEAFF
TRBD1 TRBV10-3 CAISPDRGYGYTF
- TRBV6-1 CAVGGVGTNYGYTF
- TRBV10-2 CASRGVSSYEQYF
TRBD1 TRBV6-1 CASSGTGTGTYEQYF
- TRBV5-1 CASSLGAGSTEAFF
- TRBV5-4 CASSLGGGNQPQHF
- TRBV2 CASSPSGVNEQFF
- TRBV6-6 CASHEQPQHF
- TRBV20-1 CSADSIYGYTF
- TRBV7-9 CASSPEVAWVMYEQYF
TRBD1 TRBV7-8 CASSPHARDRAPGNTIYF
TRBD1 TRBV30 CAWSASGTGQHF
TRBD1 TRBV5-1 CASSLGTGGIYEQYF